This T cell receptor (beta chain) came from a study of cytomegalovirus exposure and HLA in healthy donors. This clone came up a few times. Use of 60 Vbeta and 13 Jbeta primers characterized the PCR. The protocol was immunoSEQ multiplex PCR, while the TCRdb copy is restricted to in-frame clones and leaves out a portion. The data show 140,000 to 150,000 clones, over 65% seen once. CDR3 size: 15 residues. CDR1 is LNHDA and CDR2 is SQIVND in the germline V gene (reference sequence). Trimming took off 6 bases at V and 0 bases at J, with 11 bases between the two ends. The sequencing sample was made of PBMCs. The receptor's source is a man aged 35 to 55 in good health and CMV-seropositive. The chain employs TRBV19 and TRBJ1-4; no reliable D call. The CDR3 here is CASRKRVATNEKLFF. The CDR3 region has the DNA TGTGCCAGTAGGAAACGGGTTGCAACTAATGAAAAACTGTTTTTT.